Listed below are T cell receptor beta chains from one sample, sequenced in a study of identical twins. MiXCR, run by TCRdb on the 5' RACE reads, gives a single entry per CDR3 protein. The sample gives 690,000 or so distinct CDR3 sequences, less than 7% of which show up once; 1.5% to 2% is in the top ten. The sequenced material came from naive T cells sorted from blood. Receptor source: a man aged 18 to 29 in good health. The CDR3 runs from the conserved cysteine through the conserved F or W. D genes are given only for firm matches.

D gene: TRBD1
V gene: TRBV6-4
J gene: TRBJ2-1
CDR3 protein: CASSDLTGSYNEQFF

D gene: -
V gene: TRBV6-2/TRBV6-3
J gene: TRBJ2-7
CDR3 protein: CASGPTYRSPYEQYF

D gene: TRBD2
V gene: TRBV29-1
J gene: TRBJ2-1
CDR3 protein: CSVEGVLPTSGSINEQFF

D gene: -
V gene: TRBV7-2
J gene: TRBJ2-5
CDR3 protein: CASSFYVSETQYF

D gene: TRBD1
V gene: TRBV6-1
J gene: TRBJ2-5
CDR3 protein: CASWGTAQETQYF

D gene: -
V gene: TRBV3-1
J gene: TRBJ2-5
CDR3 protein: CASSQPWETQYF

D gene: -
V gene: TRBV30
J gene: TRBJ2-2
CDR3 protein: CAWTGTGELFF

D gene: -
V gene: TRBV28
J gene: TRBJ2-1
CDR3 protein: CASSRFNEQFF

D gene: TRBD2
V gene: TRBV5-1
J gene: TRBJ2-2
CDR3 protein: CASSREGPGELFF

D gene: TRBD2
V gene: TRBV12-3/TRBV12-4
J gene: TRBJ2-3
CDR3 protein: CASTQGLAGADTQYF

D gene: -
V gene: TRBV20-1
J gene: TRBJ2-7
CDR3 protein: CSARDFGSGTAVYEQYF

D gene: TRBD2
V gene: TRBV5-5
J gene: TRBJ2-7
CDR3 protein: CASSLGLAGLNEQYF

D gene: TRBD1
V gene: TRBV6-5
J gene: TRBJ2-2
CDR3 protein: CASQGAIGELFF

D gene: TRBD2
V gene: TRBV7-3
J gene: TRBJ2-2
CDR3 protein: CASSSGLAGELFF

D gene: TRBD1
V gene: TRBV4-2
J gene: TRBJ1-2
CDR3 protein: CASSQDQGGQGNGYTF

D gene: TRBD1
V gene: TRBV30
J gene: TRBJ2-7
CDR3 protein: CAWSETGPIYEQYF

D gene: TRBD2
V gene: TRBV14
J gene: TRBJ2-7
CDR3 protein: CASSQEARGSAEQYF

D gene: TRBD2
V gene: TRBV7-3
J gene: TRBJ2-3
CDR3 protein: CASSLISGGPIDTQYF

D gene: -
V gene: TRBV4-2
J gene: TRBJ2-1
CDR3 protein: CASSQEMRVDNEQFF

D gene: -
V gene: TRBV5-1
J gene: TRBJ1-5
CDR3 protein: CASSENGKGPQHF

D gene: -
V gene: TRBV6-1
J gene: TRBJ2-3
CDR3 protein: CASSVAEPPDTQYF

D gene: -
V gene: TRBV15
J gene: TRBJ2-7
CDR3 protein: CATSRDSGAGGEQYF

D gene: -
V gene: TRBV10-3
J gene: TRBJ2-1
CDR3 protein: CAAQNVGDEQFF

D gene: -
V gene: TRBV5-1
J gene: TRBJ2-1
CDR3 protein: CASSLGESYNEQFF

D gene: -
V gene: TRBV15
J gene: TRBJ1-6
CDR3 protein: CATSIDSQRDNSPLHF

D gene: TRBD1
V gene: TRBV6-1
J gene: TRBJ2-5
CDR3 protein: CASRTGTGGAQYF

D gene: TRBD1
V gene: TRBV6-1
J gene: TRBJ2-7
CDR3 protein: CASSLGQGAITQDEQYF

D gene: -
V gene: TRBV29-1
J gene: TRBJ2-6
CDR3 protein: CSVEVSGTGANVLTF

D gene: -
V gene: TRBV12-3/TRBV12-4
J gene: TRBJ2-7
CDR3 protein: CARGDTSYEQYF

D gene: TRBD2
V gene: TRBV10-3
J gene: TRBJ2-7
CDR3 protein: CAISEGTSGVGEQYF

D gene: -
V gene: TRBV6-1
J gene: TRBJ2-4
CDR3 protein: CASSENIQYF

D gene: TRBD2
V gene: TRBV10-3
J gene: TRBJ2-3
CDR3 protein: CAISEGGGTSGRSLTQYF

D gene: -
V gene: TRBV20-1
J gene: TRBJ2-5
CDR3 protein: CSGAFGAGETQYF

D gene: -
V gene: TRBV6-1
J gene: TRBJ2-5
CDR3 protein: CASTVAYQETQYF

D gene: TRBD2
V gene: TRBV12-3/TRBV12-4
J gene: TRBJ2-7
CDR3 protein: CASSFGTGREQYF

D gene: -
V gene: TRBV12-3/TRBV12-4
J gene: TRBJ1-2
CDR3 protein: CASSLGTEFGYTF

D gene: TRBD1
V gene: TRBV5-1
J gene: TRBJ2-1
CDR3 protein: CASRQGARYNEQFF

D gene: TRBD1
V gene: TRBV12-3/TRBV12-4
J gene: TRBJ1-1
CDR3 protein: CASSIGVLGGIREAFF

D gene: TRBD1
V gene: TRBV4-2
J gene: TRBJ2-7
CDR3 protein: CASSHLSGTASYEQYF

D gene: TRBD2
V gene: TRBV27
J gene: TRBJ2-5
CDR3 protein: CASGAGSGRETQYF

D gene: -
V gene: TRBV15
J gene: TRBJ1-4
CDR3 protein: CATSRYDTDAEKLFF

D gene: TRBD2
V gene: TRBV4-2
J gene: TRBJ2-1
CDR3 protein: CASSQEGLAANNEQFF

D gene: TRBD2
V gene: TRBV12-3/TRBV12-4
J gene: TRBJ2-2
CDR3 protein: CASSRTSGRKGVGELFF

D gene: -
V gene: TRBV12-3/TRBV12-4
J gene: TRBJ2-3
CDR3 protein: CASSLKGPSPDTQYF

D gene: TRBD2
V gene: TRBV28
J gene: TRBJ2-7
CDR3 protein: CASSFASGRGEQYF

D gene: TRBD2
V gene: TRBV25-1
J gene: TRBJ2-5
CDR3 protein: CASLAGLAAETQYF